These 9 T cell receptor beta chains were all obtained from the same sample, sequenced in a study of cytomegalovirus exposure and HLA in healthy donors. Sequencing was performed with immunoSEQ multiplex PCR; in TCRdb, only in-frame clones are kept and a portion is missing. This table has some 140,000 clones, just under 85% appearing once. Sample: PBMCs. All receptors come from a woman aged 30 to 39 in good health and CMV-seronegative.

V and J are TRBV2 and TRBJ2-5; D call uncertain. The CDR3 consists of 11 residues. Trimming removed 6 bases from V and 5 bases from J, with 7 bases in between. Looked up from germline, CDR1 is SNHLY and CDR2 is FYNNEI. Written as DNA, the CDR3 is TGTGCCAGCAGAGCCGGGGAGACCCAGTACTTC. Translated, it gives CASRAGETQYF.

The chain recombines TRBV5-1 with TRBJ1-1; D is perhaps TRBD1 (6 bases). The CDR3 loop spans 18 amino acids. Trimming stripped 0 bases from V and 11 bases from J, with 29 bases between. Germline V gene data show CDR1 as SGHRS and CDR2 as YFSETQ. The CDR3 region is CASSLGPPDRHRGGQAFF. The DNA of the CDR3 is TGCGCCAGCAGCTTGGGGCCCCCCGACAGGCATAGGGGGGGGCAGGCTTTCTTT.

The rearrangement joins TRBV6-7 to TRBJ1-5; D may be TRBD1 (6 bases). TRBV6-7 is marked as an open reading frame, function uncertain. V lost 7 bases and J lost 4, with 11 bases in between. The CDR3 loop spans 13 amino acids. The CDR3 here is CASIGQINQPQHF. CDR3 coding DNA: TGTGCCAGCATAGGACAGATAAATCAGCCCCAGCATTTT.

The chain carries TRBV5-1 and TRBJ2-5; 10 bases agree with TRBD2. V was pared by 4 bases and J by 7 bases, with 10 bases of the junction left unmatched. Germline CDR1 is SGHRS and CDR2 is YFSETQ. There are 15 residues in the CDR3. CDR3 bases: TGCGCCAGCAGCCAGACTAGCGGGCCGGTTGGGACCCAGTACTTC. Translation gives CASSQTSGPVGTQYF.

The rearrangement joins TRBV11-2 to TRBJ2-1, with TRBD1 as a possible D gene (6 bases). This CDR3 spans 14 amino acids. The V gene lost 5 bases and the J gene lost 8 bases, with 16 bases spanning the gap. Germline CDR1 and CDR2: SGHAT and FQNNGV. The CDR3 loop is CASSLTTGKDEQFF. The CDR3 nucleotides are TGTGCCAGCAGCCTGACAACAGGGAAGGATGAGCAGTTCTTC.

This clone turned up a few times. This chain connects TRBV2 to TRBJ1-2; the D gene is possibly TRBD1 (6 bases). CDR1 and CDR2 (germline): SNHLY, FYNNEI. The CDR3 extends over 13 amino acids. Trimming shortened V by 7 bases and J by 6 bases, and 15 bases separated the two germline ends. The CDR3 here is CASMRGGTDGYTF. In DNA form, the CDR3 reads TGTGCCAGCATGAGGGGGGGTACGGATGGCTACACCTTC.

The count of this clone is one. The chain combines TRBV5-1 with TRBJ1-1; 8 bases line up with TRBD1. V gave up 4 bases and J gave up 1 base; unmatched junction bases: 6. The CDR3 extends over 15 amino acids. Germline values: CDR1 SGHRS, CDR2 YFSETQ. CDR3 in amino acids: CASSKWTGWNTEAFF. The CDR3 nucleotides read TGCGCCAGCAGCAAATGGACAGGGTGGAACACTGAAGCTTTCTTT.

This clone was seen only a few times. V and J are TRBV6-6 and TRBJ1-5; 7 positions agree with TRBD1. This CDR3 is 13 amino acids long. V was pared by 10 bases and J by 5 bases, with 8 bases of the junction left unmatched. Germline CDR1 and CDR2: MNHNY and SVGAGI (reference sequence). CDR3 DNA sequence: TGTGCCACCCGGACAGGAGGTTATCAGCCCCAGCATTTT. Protein product: CATRTGGYQPQHF.

The chain uses TRBV7-9 and TRBJ1-4; the match to TRBD1 covers 12 bases. The CDR3 loop spans 15 amino acids. The germline gives CDR1 SEHNR, CDR2 FQNEAQ (reference sequence). V lost 5 bases to trimming and J lost 7 bases; unmatched junction nucleotides: 5. The chain's CDR3 is CASSPGQGASEKLFF. The DNA of the CDR3 is TGTGCCAGCAGCCCGGGACAGGGGGCTTCTGAAAAACTGTTTTTT. The whole variable domain, filled in from reference TRBV7-9 and TRBJ1-4, reads DTGVSQNPRHKITKRGQNVTFRCDPISEHNRLYWYRQTLGQGPEFLTYFQNEAQLEKSRLLSDRFSAERPKGSFSTLEIQRTEQGDSAMYLCASSPGQGASEKLFFGSGTQLSVL.